This TCR beta chain is drawn from a study of PD-L1 blockade in urothelial cancer. In the study overall: Blood samples had a median of approximately 150,000 T cells.

V was clipped by 0 bases and J by 0 bases, with 9 bases between them. This CDR3 has 15 amino acids. Germline loops: CDR1 SEHNR, CDR2 FQNEAQ (reference sequence). Noted time point: pretreatment peripheral blood. Clones were read by immunoSEQ multiplex PCR, and TCRdb kept only the in-frame ones, dropping some. The sample carries tens of thousands of clones, 82% recorded once. The gene calls are TRBV7-9 and TRBJ2-7; TRBD2 might be the D (5 bases). The starting material was PBMCs, obtained around atezolizumab (anti-PD-L1) treatment. This receptor was identified in a man aged 55 to 70 with urothelial cancer. In DNA form, the CDR3 reads TGTGCCAGCAGCTTAGCGCGGAGCGGCTCCTACGAGCAGTACTTC. Protein: CASSLARSGSYEQYF.